Below are 2 T cell receptor beta chains sequenced from a single sample in a study of T cell responses to AZD1222 COVID-19 vaccine. Assay used: immunoSEQ multiplex PCR; TCRdb lists only in-frame clones, some missing. The sample includes about 160,000 clones, 94% of them seen just once. The input for sequencing was peripheral blood, taken on day 0 of AZD1222 vaccination. These receptors all come from an adult in good health.

The chain has TRBV11-1 and TRBJ2-1; 8 bases fit TRBD2. Unmatched junction bases numbered 12, after V lost 2 bases and J lost 9 bases. Germline CDR1 reads SGHAT; CDR2 reads FQDESV (reference sequence). This CDR3 spans 16 amino acids. The CDR3 DNA is TGTGCCAGCAGCTTATCGACAAGCGGGAGTGGCAGTGAGCAGTTCTTC. It translates to CASSLSTSGSGSEQFF.

The CDR3 DNA sequence: TGTGCCACCCGACGAGGACTAGCGGGAGGGCAGGAGAATGAGCAGTTCTTC. As protein: CATRRGLAGGQENEQFF. The chain couples TRBV10-3 to TRBJ2-1; 15 bases match TRBD2. Losses at the gene ends were 10 bases for V and 7 bases for J; bases not matched to a gene: 14. CDR1 is ENHRY, CDR2 SYGVKD, per germline. The CDR3 is 17 amino acids.